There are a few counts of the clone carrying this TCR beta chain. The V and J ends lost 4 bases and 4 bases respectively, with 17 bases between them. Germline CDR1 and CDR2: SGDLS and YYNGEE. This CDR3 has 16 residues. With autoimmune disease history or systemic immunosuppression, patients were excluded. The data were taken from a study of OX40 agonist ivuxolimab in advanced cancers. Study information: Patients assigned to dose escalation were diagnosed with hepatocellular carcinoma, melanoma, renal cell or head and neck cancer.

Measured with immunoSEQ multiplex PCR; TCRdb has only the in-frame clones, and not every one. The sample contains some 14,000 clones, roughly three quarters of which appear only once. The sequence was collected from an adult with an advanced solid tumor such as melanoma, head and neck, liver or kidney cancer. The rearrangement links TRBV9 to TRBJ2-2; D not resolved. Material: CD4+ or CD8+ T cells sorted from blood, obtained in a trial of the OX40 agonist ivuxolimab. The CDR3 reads CASSLNRVSSTGELFF. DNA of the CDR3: TGTGCCAGCAGCTTGAATAGGGTGAGCAGCACCGGGGAGCTGTTTTTT.